The 5 T cell receptor beta chains given below trace back to one sample, sequenced in a study of T cells in localized non-small cell lung cancer. Data came from immunoSEQ multiplex PCR; TCRdb stores just in-frame clones and leaves some out. The sample has about 82,000 clones, 60% to 85% seen once. Sequencing was performed on PBMCs, taken before any cancer treatment. These receptors were obtained from a man aged 35 to 70 with stage II squamous cell lung carcinoma.

This clone was seen repeatedly, ten times or more. The chain employs TRBV4-2 and TRBJ1-5; D not certain. V lost 4 bases, J lost 4 bases, and 14 bases lay in between. There are 15 residues in the CDR3. From germline, CDR1 is LGHNA and CDR2 YNFKEQ. In nucleotides, the CDR3 is TGTGCCAGCAGCCTACAGTCGGGCTCGAATCAGCCCCAGCATTTT. Protein: CASSLQSGSNQPQHF.

This clone has a handful of counts. The chain is built from TRBV7-9 and TRBJ2-1; TRBD1 matches at 8 bases. Trimming cost V 5 bases and J 8 bases; bases outside gene matches: 5. The CDR3 covers 13 residues. CDR1 is SEHNR and CDR2 is FQNEAQ in the germline V gene (reference sequence). The DNA of the CDR3 is TGTGCCAGCAGCCAGGGGGCGAGCGATGAGCAGTTCTTC. It translates to CASSQGASDEQFF.

This rearrangement joins TRBV5-4 to TRBJ1-1, with unresolved D. Germline assignment: CDR1 SGHNT and CDR2 YYREEE (reference sequence). The CDR3 contains 13 residues. V was pared by 6 bases and J by 2 bases, with 11 bases between. Here the CDR3 DNA reads TGTGCCAGCACCCCAGAGGTCAACACTGAAGCTTTCTTT. This codes for CASTPEVNTEAFF. The variable domain in full, with the rest retrieved from reference TRBV5-4 and TRBJ1-1, is ETGVTQSPTHLIKTRGQQVTLRCSSQSGHNTVSWYQQALGQGPQFIFQYYREEENGRGNFPPRFSGLQFPNYSSELNVNALELDDSALYLCASTPEVNTEAFFGQGTRLTVV.

This clone was counted a single time. This chain links TRBV6-6 with TRBJ1-1; TRBD1 is a possible D gene (5 bases). The CDR3 contains 14 residues. Trimming cost V 0 bases and J 10 bases, with 15 bases left between them. Germline V gene sequence: CDR1 MNHNY, CDR2 SVGAGI (reference sequence). Here the CDR3 reads CASSYSGTIDPAFF. The CDR3 region has the DNA TGTGCCAGCAGTTACTCCGGGACCATTGACCCAGCTTTCTTT.

A single count supports this clone. As DNA, the CDR3 is TGCGCCAGCAGCCAGGGGGCAGCCACCCCTATCACAGATACGCAGTATTTT. Encoded protein: CASSQGAATPITDTQYF. The chain uses TRBV4-3 and TRBJ2-3, with D possibly matching TRBD1 (6 bases). This CDR3 spans 17 amino acids. V lost 3 bases, J lost 2 bases, and 18 bases lay in between. Germline V gene sequence: CDR1 LGHNA, CDR2 YSLEER.